This T cell receptor (beta chain) was sequenced for a study of T cell changes during pregnancy in multiple sclerosis. Sequenced by immunoSEQ multiplex PCR; TCRdb stores in-frame clones only, minus some. The data hold 60,000 to 85,000 clones, with roughly 90% observed a single time. This clonotype was obtained from a female donor in good health, enrolled as a control in a pregnancy study. Specimen: peripheral blood, collected after pregnancy.

CDR3 in DNA: TGCGCCAGCAGCTTGGAGAGTGCAGGGGACTATGGCTACACCTTC. Its protein product is CASSLESAGDYGYTF. The chain couples TRBV5-1 to TRBJ1-2, with a weak D call TRBD1 (6 bases). CDR3 length equals 15 residues. V lost 0 bases, J lost 3 bases, and 12 bases lay in between. Per the germline V gene, CDR1 is SGHRS and CDR2 is YFSETQ.